This section outlines one T cell receptor beta chain sequence together with its context. The sample belongs to a study of blood T cell repertoires in COVID-19. Original processing methods: Reference gene primer amplification gave estimated nucleated cell counts. Using immunoSEQ multiplex PCR, the repertoire was profiled, and TCRdb retains in-frame clones only, with some absent. Clonal size and the V and J genes are those of that table, whereas D and trimming came from the DNA. The sample holds a few hundred thousand clones, approximately 90% seen once. Germline V gene lookup returns CDR1 LGHNA and CDR2 YSLEER. This CDR3 contains 17 residues. J gave up 4 bases and V 0 bases, and 10 bases lay outside the gene matches.

The sample consisted of peripheral blood. The sequence derives from a young man with active or convalescent COVID-19. This chain joins TRBV4-3 and TRBJ1-2; 8 bases are shared with TRBD1. CDR3 nucleotides: TGCGCCAGCAGCCAAGATATCGGGACAGGAGTACTCTATGGCTACACCTTC. Its protein is CASSQDIGTGVLYGYTF.